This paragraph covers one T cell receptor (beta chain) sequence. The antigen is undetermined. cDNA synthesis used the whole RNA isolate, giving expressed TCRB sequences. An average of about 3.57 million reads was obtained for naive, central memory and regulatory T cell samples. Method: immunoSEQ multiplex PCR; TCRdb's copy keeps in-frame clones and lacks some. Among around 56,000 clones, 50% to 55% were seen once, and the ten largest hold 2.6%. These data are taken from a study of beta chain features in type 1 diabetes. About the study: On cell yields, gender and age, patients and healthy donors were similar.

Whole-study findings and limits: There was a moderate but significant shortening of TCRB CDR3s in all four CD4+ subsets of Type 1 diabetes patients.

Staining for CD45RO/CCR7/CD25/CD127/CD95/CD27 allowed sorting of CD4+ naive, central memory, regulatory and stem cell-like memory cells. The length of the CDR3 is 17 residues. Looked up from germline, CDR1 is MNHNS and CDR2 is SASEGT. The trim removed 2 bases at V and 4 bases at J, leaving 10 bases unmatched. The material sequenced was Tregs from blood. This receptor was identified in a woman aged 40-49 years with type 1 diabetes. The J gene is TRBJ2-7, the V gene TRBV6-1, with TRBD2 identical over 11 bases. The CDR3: CASSERTSGSSRYEQYF. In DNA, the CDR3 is TGTGCCAGCAGTGAAAGAACTAGCGGGAGCTCTAGGTACGAGCAGTACTTC.